The sequence of this T cell receptor beta chain was determined in a study of post-analysis software for immune sequencing data. Study at large: Patients with relapsing-remitting, secondary progressive and progressive-relapsing multiple sclerosis courses were all represented. The study's findings and limits: The study found significantly lower normalized Chao1 diversity in multiple sclerosis patients than in controls. Samples from one preparation batch, clustered by F measure, grouped strongly together. There were about 5 TRBV segments more frequent in patients than controls, and TRBV5-6, TRBV5-1 and TRBV20-1 were among them.

There are a few counts of this clonotype. Its antigen is not identified. Built from TCR beta cDNA, the libraries had unique molecular identifiers in them. A population of about 0.85 to 11 million T cells gave rise to roughly 490,000 cDNA molecules. TCRdb recomputed calls from the PCR reads with MiXCR, one row per CDR3 protein. The sample contains 380,000 or so distinct CDR3 sequences, roughly 36% of which appear only once. CDR1 is SGHRS and CDR2 is YFSETQ in the germline V gene. V was shortened by 0 bases and J by 2 bases, with 12 bases between the two germline ends. The CDR3 contains 16 residues. The TCR was taken from a girl aged 10-17 years with multiple sclerosis. The specimen sequenced was blood. V gene TRBV5-1 combines with J gene TRBJ2-1; D perhaps matches TRBD1 (5 bases). The CDR3 here is CASSLVVGQAYNEQFF. The CDR3 coding sequence is TGCGCCAGCAGCTTGGTGGTGGGGCAGGCCTACAATGAGCAGTTCTTC.